These T cell receptor beta chains were read from a single sample in a study of OX40 agonist ivuxolimab in advanced cancers. Measured with immunoSEQ multiplex PCR; TCRdb has only the in-frame clones, and not every one. Seen here are about 78,000 clones, roughly 93% observed once, and the top ten hold 2.8%. Sequences were derived from CD4+ or CD8+ T cells sorted from blood, sampled in a trial of the OX40 agonist ivuxolimab. These TCRs come from an adult with an advanced solid tumor such as melanoma, head and neck, liver or kidney cancer. The CDR3 runs from the conserved cysteine through the conserved F or W. The D gene is left open where the match is weak. Expanded clones get a size class; other rows say once, few or many, or leave the size out.

j_gene: TRBJ2-7; d_gene: TRBD2; abundance: .; v_gene: TRBV5-1; CDR3aa: CASSLGLAGGPSREQYF; CDR3nt: TGCGCCAGCAGCTTGGGACTAGCGGGAGGGCCTAGTCGCGAGCAGTACTTC
j_gene: TRBJ1-2; d_gene: .; abundance: few; v_gene: TRBV10-3; CDR3aa: CAISESQVDYGYTF; CDR3nt: TGTGCCATCAGTGAGTCGCAGGTTGACTATGGCTACACCTTC
j_gene: TRBJ1-1; d_gene: .; abundance: .; v_gene: TRBV5-1; CDR3aa: CASSAYPGTREEAFF; CDR3nt: TGCGCCAGCAGCGCCTACCCGGGGACCCGAGAAGAAGCTTTCTTT
j_gene: TRBJ1-2; d_gene: .; abundance: .; v_gene: TRBV2; CDR3aa: CASSEWAGSNYGYTF; CDR3nt: TGTGCCAGCAGTGAGTGGGCAGGGTCTAACTATGGCTACACCTTC
j_gene: TRBJ1-6; d_gene: .; abundance: .; v_gene: TRBV19; CDR3aa: CASSIVSSSLHF; CDR3nt: TGTGCCAGTAGTATAGTAAGCAGTTCCCTCCACTTT
j_gene: TRBJ1-5; d_gene: TRBD1; abundance: .; v_gene: TRBV18; CDR3aa: CASSRQGPYNQPQHF; CDR3nt: TGTGCCAGCTCAAGACAGGGGCCCTACAATCAGCCCCAGCATTTT
j_gene: TRBJ1-5; d_gene: .; abundance: .; v_gene: TRBV6-1; CDR3aa: CASSRQQPQHF; CDR3nt: TGTGCCAGCAGTCGCCAACAGCCCCAGCATTTT
j_gene: TRBJ1-2; d_gene: .; abundance: .; v_gene: TRBV5-1; CDR3aa: CASNSGTGVYGYTF; CDR3nt: TGCGCCAGCAACTCTGGGACGGGTGTTTATGGCTACACCTTC
j_gene: TRBJ1-5; d_gene: .; abundance: .; v_gene: TRBV18; CDR3aa: CASSPEQNSNQPQHF; CDR3nt: TGTGCCAGCTCACCAGAACAAAATAGCAATCAGCCCCAGCATTTT
j_gene: TRBJ2-1; d_gene: .; abundance: few; v_gene: TRBV19; CDR3aa: CASSMGSHSYNEQFF; CDR3nt: TGTGCCAGTAGTATGGGGTCGCACTCCTACAATGAGCAGTTCTTC
j_gene: TRBJ2-5; d_gene: TRBD2; abundance: .; v_gene: TRBV5-1; CDR3aa: CASSLGTSGGLREETQYF; CDR3nt: TGCGCCAGCAGCTTGGGGACTAGCGGGGGCTTGCGGGAAGAGACCCAGTACTTC
j_gene: TRBJ1-5; d_gene: .; abundance: .; v_gene: TRBV5-6; CDR3aa: CASSLLHQPQHF; CDR3nt: TGTGCCAGCAGCTTGTTGCATCAGCCCCAGCATTTT
j_gene: TRBJ1-3; d_gene: .; abundance: .; v_gene: TRBV30; CDR3aa: CAWSVLGGNTIYF; CDR3nt: TGTGCCTGGAGTGTCCTCGGGGGAAACACCATATATTTT
j_gene: TRBJ2-7; d_gene: TRBD1; abundance: once; v_gene: TRBV5-5; CDR3aa: CASSWGTGSYEQYF; CDR3nt: TGTGCCAGCAGCTGGGGGACAGGCTCCTACGAGCAGTACTTC
j_gene: TRBJ2-1; d_gene: .; abundance: once; v_gene: TRBV7-9; CDR3aa: CASSLGSWRYSSYNEQFF; CDR3nt: TGTGCCAGCAGCTTGGGGTCGTGGCGGTATAGCTCCTACAATGAGCAGTTCTTC
j_gene: TRBJ1-2; d_gene: .; abundance: .; v_gene: TRBV30; CDR3aa: CAFGVGNYGYTF; CDR3nt: TGTGCCTTTGGAGTGGGGAACTATGGCTACACCTTC
j_gene: TRBJ1-2; d_gene: TRBD1; abundance: .; v_gene: TRBV28; CDR3aa: CASAGTGGPNYGYTF; CDR3nt: TGTGCCAGCGCCGGGACAGGGGGACCCAACTATGGCTACACCTTC
j_gene: TRBJ2-2; d_gene: TRBD2; abundance: once; v_gene: TRBV5-1; CDR3aa: CASSPGTSVGELFF; CDR3nt: TGCGCCAGCAGCCCCGGGACTAGCGTCGGGGAGCTGTTTTTT
j_gene: TRBJ1-2; d_gene: .; abundance: .; v_gene: TRBV28; CDR3aa: CASTFLGDNYGYTF; CDR3nt: TGTGCCAGCACGTTTTTGGGGGACAACTATGGCTACACCTTC
j_gene: TRBJ1-5; d_gene: .; abundance: .; v_gene: TRBV7-2; CDR3aa: CASSPLGAAHIYQPQHF; CDR3nt: TGTGCCAGCAGCCCCCTTGGGGCGGCCCACATCTATCAGCCCCAGCATTTT
j_gene: TRBJ1-1; d_gene: .; abundance: .; v_gene: TRBV4-1; CDR3aa: CASSQLLIGGQAFF; CDR3nt: TGCGCCAGCAGCCAACTTTTGATCGGGGGACAAGCTTTCTTT
j_gene: TRBJ1-2; d_gene: .; abundance: .; v_gene: TRBV7-2; CDR3aa: CASSARTPNYGYTF; CDR3nt: TGTGCCAGCAGCGCCAGAACCCCTAACTATGGCTACACCTTC
j_gene: TRBJ1-1; d_gene: .; abundance: .; v_gene: TRBV7-8; CDR3aa: CASSLVGSLNTEAFF; CDR3nt: TGTGCCAGCAGCTTAGTGGGCAGTCTGAACACTGAAGCTTTCTTT
j_gene: TRBJ2-5; d_gene: .; abundance: .; v_gene: TRBV5-1; CDR3aa: CASSLAPLGGTQETQYF; CDR3nt: TGCGCCAGCAGCTTGGCCCCTCTAGGGGGGACCCAAGAGACCCAGTACTTC
j_gene: TRBJ1-1; d_gene: .; abundance: .; v_gene: TRBV5-1; CDR3aa: CASSLLEDTEAFF; CDR3nt: TGCGCCAGCAGCTTGTTGGAGGACACTGAAGCTTTCTTT
j_gene: TRBJ2-3; d_gene: TRBD2; abundance: .; v_gene: TRBV5-1; CDR3aa: CASSARLAGVTSSTDTQYF; CDR3nt: TGCGCCAGCAGCGCCCGACTAGCGGGGGTTACTTCTAGCACAGATACGCAGTATTTT
j_gene: TRBJ1-4; d_gene: .; abundance: .; v_gene: TRBV12-5; CDR3aa: CASALWGPNEKLFF; CDR3nt: TGTGCTAGTGCCCTATGGGGGCCTAATGAAAAACTGTTTTTT
j_gene: TRBJ2-5; d_gene: TRBD1; abundance: few; v_gene: TRBV4-1; CDR3aa: CASSHDGQVETQYF; CDR3nt: TGCGCCAGCAGCCACGACGGACAGGTCGAGACCCAGTACTTC
j_gene: TRBJ2-7; d_gene: TRBD1; abundance: once; v_gene: TRBV29-1; CDR3aa: CSVGGDRGLPEQYF; CDR3nt: TGCAGCGTCGGCGGGGACAGGGGGCTTCCTGAGCAGTACTTC
j_gene: TRBJ2-7; d_gene: .; abundance: .; v_gene: TRBV28; CDR3aa: CASSLRLAGYEQYF; CDR3nt: TGTGCCAGCAGTTTAAGGCTAGCAGGCTACGAGCAGTACTTC
j_gene: TRBJ2-7; d_gene: TRBD1; abundance: .; v_gene: TRBV11-3; CDR3aa: CASSLAGTGAYEQYF; CDR3nt: TGTGCCAGCAGCTTGGCCGGGACAGGAGCCTACGAGCAGTACTTC
j_gene: TRBJ1-1; d_gene: .; abundance: .; v_gene: TRBV13; CDR3aa: CASSYFREAFF; CDR3nt: TGTGCCAGCAGTTATTTTCGGGAAGCTTTCTTT
j_gene: TRBJ2-5; d_gene: TRBD1; abundance: .; v_gene: TRBV30; CDR3aa: CAWSVGQGVQETQYF; CDR3nt: TGTGCCTGGAGTGTAGGGCAGGGGGTCCAAGAGACCCAGTACTTC